The next 18 T cell receptor beta chains were all read from a single sample in a study of coeliac disease. The method was immunoSEQ multiplex PCR; TCRdb's version includes in-frame clones alone and lacks a portion of them. The table lists a few thousand clones, 50% to 65% of them singletons, with roughly 15% in the top ten. What was sequenced was intraepithelial lymphocytes from the gut. The receptors shown here come from a human donor with active celiac disease.

This chain joins TRBV9 and TRBJ2-1; 13 bases line up with TRBD2. The CDR3 sequence is 18 residues long. Per the germline V gene, CDR1 is SGDLS and CDR2 is YYNGEE. V trimming: 3 bases; J trimming: 3 bases; junction bases outside the gene matches: 9. CDR3 sequence: CASSGTSGRAVSYNEQFF. CDR3 bases: TGTGCCAGCAGCGGTACTAGCGGGAGGGCCGTAAGCTACAATGAGCAGTTCTTC.

This clone was seen more than once but under ten times. The rearrangement joins TRBV27 to TRBJ1-5; D ambiguous. V lost 5 bases, J lost 4 bases, and 9 bases lay in between. The V gene's germline CDR1 is MNHEY and CDR2 SMNVEV (reference sequence). This CDR3 has 13 amino acids. The CDR3 loop is CASSLLLNQPQHF. CDR3 nucleotide sequence: TGTGCCAGCAGTCTCCTTCTAAATCAGCCCCAGCATTTT.

The chain uses TRBV28 and TRBJ2-1, with 11 bases that match TRBD2. Unmatched junction bases numbered 10, after V lost 2 bases and J lost 4 bases. CDR3 length: 18 amino acids. The germline CDR1 and CDR2 sequences are MDHEN and SYDVKM. DNA for the CDR3: TGTGCCAGCAGTTTAGGACTAGCGGGCCCATATAATTACAATGAGCAGTTCTTC. Translating gives CASSLGLAGPYNYNEQFF.

This rearrangement joins TRBV4-3 to TRBJ2-1; 8 bases map to TRBD2. From germline, CDR1 is LGHNA and CDR2 YSLEER. After removal of 3 bases from V and 5 bases from J, the junction contained 6 bases not matched to a gene. CDR3 length equals 15 residues. Written as DNA, the CDR3 is TGCGCCAGCAGCCATGCGACTAGCGTTAACAATGAGCAGTTCTTC. Translated, it gives CASSHATSVNNEQFF.

CDR3 nucleotide sequence: TGTGCCAGCAGTTATGGTTCGGTTCAAGAGACCCAGTACTTC. Translated, it gives CASSYGSVQETQYF. The chain couples TRBV6-5 to TRBJ2-5, with D unresolved. The germline V and J ends were trimmed by 3 bases and 2 bases, with 10 bases remaining between them. There are 14 residues in the CDR3. Germline V gene lookup returns CDR1 MNHEY and CDR2 SVGAGI.

The sample holds a few counts of this clone. The chain uses TRBV15 and TRBJ1-4; D may be TRBD1 (5 bases). The CDR3 is 16 residues long. V was shortened by 0 bases and J by 4 bases, with 12 bases between the two germline ends. Per the germline V gene, CDR1 is LNHNV and CDR2 is YYDKDF (reference sequence). CDR3 sequence (DNA): TGTGCCACCAGCAGAGACGGAGGGGTGGTTAATGAAAAACTGTTTTTT. Translating gives CATSRDGGVVNEKLFF.

J is TRBJ1-5 and V is TRBV10-3, with 7 bases aligning to TRBD1. Germline V gene lookup returns CDR1 ENHRY and CDR2 SYGVKD. Trimming took 3 bases from V and 6 from J; bases not matched to a gene: 8. The CDR3 loop spans 15 amino acids. The CDR3: CAISDRQGTAQPQHF. The CDR3 region has the DNA TGTGCCATCAGTGACCGACAGGGAACAGCTCAGCCCCAGCATTTT.

The chain's CDR3 is CASTSGAGNQPQHF. DNA for the CDR3: TGTGCCAGCACCTCTGGTGCGGGCAATCAGCCCCAGCATTTT. J is TRBJ1-5 and V is TRBV6-1; D is undetermined. The CDR3 spans 14 residues. The germline CDR1 and CDR2 sequences are MNHNS and SASEGT. Trimming pared 7 bases from V and 2 bases from J, leaving 12 bases between.

This clone was found once. The chain combines TRBV28 with TRBJ2-5, with 9 bases fitting TRBD2. CDR3 length: 16 residues. V lost 5 bases to trimming and J lost 0 bases; unmatched junction nucleotides: 7. Germline assignment: CDR1 MDHEN and CDR2 SYDVKM. CDR3 bases: TGTGCCAGCAGTCCCCAGACTAGCGGTTACCAAGAGACCCAGTACTTC. It codes for CASSPQTSGYQETQYF.

This rearrangement joins TRBV27 to TRBJ2-7; 12 nucleotides line up with TRBD2. This CDR3 spans 16 amino acids. Germline trimming cut 4 bases from V and 3 bases from J; bases unmatched to any gene: 7. Germline V gives CDR1 MNHEY, CDR2 SMNVEV (reference sequence). CDR3 region: CASSSPLLAGGYEQYF. CDR3 nucleotide sequence: TGTGCCAGCAGTTCACCACTACTAGCGGGGGGCTACGAGCAGTACTTC.

This sequence joins TRBV29-1 and TRBJ2-7; TRBD2 matches 7 bases. This CDR3 is built from 11 residues. The germline CDR1 and CDR2 sequences are SQVTM and ANQGSEA. V shed 7 bases, J shed 0 bases, and the junction held 0 bases outside the gene matches. In DNA form, the CDR3 reads TGCAGCGGGGGGGGCTCCTACGAGCAGTACTTC. Translating it yields CSGGGSYEQYF.

V usage is TRBV5-1 and J usage is TRBJ1-5; D is perhaps TRBD1 (5 bases). V was clipped by 0 bases and J by 5 bases, with 15 bases between them. This CDR3 comprises 16 residues. The germline V gene has CDR1 SGHRS and CDR2 YFSETQ. CDR3 DNA sequence: TGCGCCAGCAGCTTGGCCGGACCAGGGTCCCATCAGCCCCAGCATTTT. Translating it yields CASSLAGPGSHQPQHF.

This clone was observed once. The genes are TRBV19 and TRBJ1-2; D call uncertain. Germline CDR1 and CDR2: LNHDA and SQIVND (reference sequence). Between the trimmed V and J ends, which lost 4 bases and 5 bases, there was a span of 17 bases. The CDR3 covers 15 residues. The CDR3 loop is CASSTRVSGDYGYTF. The CDR3 bases are TGTGCCAGTAGTACCCGGGTCAGCGGGGATTATGGCTACACCTTC.

The rearrangement joins TRBV11-2 to TRBJ2-1, with 8 bases fitting TRBD2. Germline V gene sequence: CDR1 SGHAT, CDR2 FQNNGV. The CDR3 is 18 amino acids. The V segment lost 4 bases and the J segment 1 base; nucleotides outside the gene matches: 12. CDR3 DNA sequence: TGTGCCAGCAGCTCGCCACTCAGCGGGGGACCTTCCTACAATGAGCAGTTCTTC. Its protein product is CASSSPLSGGPSYNEQFF.

This chain links TRBV15 with TRBJ1-1; 9 nucleotides agree with TRBD1. The V and J ends lost 5 bases and 3 bases, in that order; junction bases with no gene match: 7. The CDR3 sequence is 15 residues long. Germline assignment: CDR1 LNHNV and CDR2 YYDKDF (reference sequence). The DNA for the CDR3 is TGTGCCACCAGCGTAAGACAGGGGGGACACACTGAAGCTTTCTTT. Amino acids: CATSVRQGGHTEAFF.

With regard to this clone: Other DNA sequences in the same sample also yield this CDR3. The rearrangement links TRBV7-3 to TRBJ2-1; TRBD2 matches at 9 bases. This CDR3 comprises 15 residues. Trimming cost V 3 bases and J 5 bases; bases outside gene matches: 5. CDR1 is SGHTA, CDR2 FQGTGA, per germline. The CDR3 here is CASSFNSGSHNEQFF. The CDR3 region has the DNA TGTGCCAGCAGCTTTAATAGCGGGAGCCACAATGAGCAGTTCTTC.

This clone was detected only a few times. The gene calls are TRBV14 and TRBJ2-5; possibly TRBD2 for D (5 bases). This CDR3 region has 13 residues. Germline V gene data show CDR1 as SGHDN and CDR2 as FVKESK. V was clipped by 4 bases and J by 5 bases, with 11 bases between them. The CDR3 sequence: CASSPRGYETQYF. The CDR3 nucleotides read TGTGCCAGCAGCCCCCGAGGGTACGAGACCCAGTACTTC.

This clone has a handful of counts. This sequence joins TRBV9 and TRBJ2-7, with 8 bases that match TRBD1. CDR1 is SGDLS, CDR2 YYNGEE, per germline. After removal of 4 bases from V and 5 bases from J, the junction contained 11 bases not matched to a gene. The CDR3 covers 15 residues. The CDR3 reads CASSLNTGGRNEQYF. The CDR3 bases are TGTGCCAGCAGCCTAAACACAGGGGGTAGGAACGAGCAGTACTTC.